The TCR beta chain described here comes from a study of lymphopenia after photon versus proton radiotherapy. Concerning this clone itself: The antigen remains unidentified.

Study results and caveats: Photon-treated patients lost naive T cells and TCR diversity; proton-treated stayed stable. Post-nadir diversity loss with photons came from oligoclonal expansion, particularly CD8+ Temra cells. A bigger post-nadir fall in TCR diversity correlated inversely with survival time in deceased patients. Only patients who died were analyzed for survival; proton advantage is unproven.

The method was immunoSEQ multiplex PCR; TCRdb's version includes in-frame clones alone and lacks a portion of them. There are 150,000 to 200,000 clones in the sample; 75% to 90% occur only once, and about 4.3% lies in the top ten. This CDR3 is 16 amino acids long. J lost 2 bases, V lost 3 bases, and 6 bases had no gene match. Germline CDR1 and CDR2: KGHSH and LQKENI. This specimen consisted of peripheral blood, obtained from a patient treated with photon-based radiotherapy. This chain uses TRBV18 with TRBJ2-1; TRBD1 matches 8 bases. This receptor was obtained from a man between 50 and 59 years old with gastric cancer. CDR3 amino acids: CASSPVGQGTYNEQFF. DNA for the CDR3: TGTGCCAGCTCACCCGTCGGACAGGGTACCTACAATGAGCAGTTCTTC.